This T cell receptor (beta chain) came from a study of cytomegalovirus exposure and HLA in healthy donors. As to this clone: Its antigen remains unknown.

Assay: immunoSEQ multiplex PCR; the TCRdb copy retains only in-frame clones and omits some. The top ten hold about a tenth of the sample, which has 150,000 to 200,000 clones, roughly 84% seen once. The donors were in the roughly 110-subject validation cohort; that cohort was separate from the roughly 620-subject first cohort. Study outcomes and limitations: The study put under 200 TCR beta chains on its list as cytomegalovirus-associated. A few of the chains that were CMV-associated were confirmed in vitro to be specific for CMV antigens.

In germline, CDR1 is MNHEY, CDR2 SVGAGI. Trimming stripped 0 bases from V and 0 bases from J, with 6 bases between. The CDR3 covers 14 residues. The chain employs TRBV6-5 and TRBJ2-7; no clear D. The sequenced sample was PBMCs. This TCR was recovered from a man aged 25-40 years in good health and CMV-seropositive. CDR3 bases: TGTGCCAGCAGTTACTCGGGCAACTCCTACGAGCAGTACTTC. The encoded protein is CASSYSGNSYEQYF.